Listed here are 13 T cell receptor beta chains from one sample, sequenced in a study of Ad26.COV2.S vaccination and SARS-CoV-2 variants (dated by TCRdb to the early 2020s). To prepare the library, the immunoSEQ multiplex PCR assay was applied. Entries here come from immuneACCESS through TCRdb and include only in-frame sequences with V and J called. Some clones fail to appear in such tables; in the studies checked, an unresolved V gene covers under half of the shortfall, and the cause of the remainder is unknown. The sample has 360,000 or so clones on record, about nine tenths of them singletons. The top ten constitute about 3.5% of the sample. Explained via the paper, the treatment or condition label denotes: over 15 received Ad26.COV2.S at low or high dose, single or two shots; 5 received placebo; per-sample allocation not given. Repertoires of vaccine and placebo recipients were sequenced from samples taken on day 63 after the first injection.

The specimen comprised peripheral blood, sampled in a trial of Ad26.COV2.S vaccine versus placebo. The receptors here all came from a person between 18 and 65 years old who received the Ad26.COV2.S COVID-19 vaccine or a placebo.

The chain combines TRBV18 with TRBJ2-5; D possibly corresponds to TRBD1 (6 bases). CDR3 size: 14 residues. Germline V lookup: CDR1 KGHSH, CDR2 LQKENI. Trimming shortened V by 0 bases and J by 5 bases, and 10 bases separated the two germline ends. The CDR3 DNA is TGTGCCAGCTCACCACCTACAGGGTTTGAGACCCAGTACTTC. This translates into CASSPPTGFETQYF.

The V gene is TRBV7-2, the J gene TRBJ1-1; D gene uncertain. Per germline, CDR1 SGHTA and CDR2 FQGNSA. V lost 5 bases and J 0 bases, leaving 10 bases between the germline ends. The CDR3 is 14 residues long. The CDR3 reads CASSPRGMNTEAFF. Written as DNA, the CDR3 is TGTGCCAGCAGCCCGAGAGGCATGAACACTGAAGCTTTCTTT.

The chain employs TRBV19 and TRBJ2-5; 11 nucleotides line up with TRBD1. Germline V gene data show CDR1 as LNHDA and CDR2 as SQIVND (reference sequence). This CDR3 is built from 15 residues. Trimming removed 4 bases from V and 0 bases from J; junction bases left unmatched: 1. The CDR3 bases are TGTGCCAGTAGTAGGGACAGGGGGGACCAAGAGACCCAGTACTTC. Encoded protein: CASSRDRGDQETQYF.

The chain links TRBV6-6 to TRBJ2-7; 7 nucleotides line up with TRBD1. Germline loops: CDR1 MNHNY, CDR2 SVGAGI (reference sequence). This CDR3 contains 14 residues. V lost 4 bases to trimming and J lost 5 bases; unmatched junction nucleotides: 8. This CDR3 is CASSSNRGVDEQYF. The CDR3 DNA is TGTGCCAGCAGTTCTAACAGGGGAGTCGACGAGCAGTACTTC.

The V and J genes are TRBV5-1 and TRBJ2-3; TRBD1 agrees at 7 bases. In germline, CDR1 is SGHRS, CDR2 YFSETQ. The CDR3 has 14 amino acids. V lost 4 bases to trimming and J lost 0 bases; unmatched junction nucleotides: 2. CDR3: CASSKDRSTDTQYF. The DNA for the CDR3 is TGCGCCAGCAGCAAGGACAGGAGCACAGATACGCAGTATTTT.

This sequence joins TRBV2 and TRBJ2-3, with 9 nucleotides matching TRBD2. The CDR3 sequence is 15 residues long. From germline, CDR1 is SNHLY and CDR2 FYNNEI. With 5 bases clipped from V and 2 bases from J, the junction kept 5 bases outside the gene matches. CDR3 DNA sequence: TGTGCCAGCAGTAAATTAGCGGGGGACACAGATACGCAGTATTTT. It translates to CASSKLAGDTDTQYF. Full variable domain (missing parts from reference TRBV2 and TRBJ2-3): EPEVTQTPSHQVTQMGQEVILRCVPISNHLYFYWYRQILGQKVEFLVSFYNNEISEKSEIFDDQFSVERPDGSNFTLKIRSTKLEDSAMYFCASSKLAGDTDTQYFGPGTRLTVL.

CDR3 residues: CASSQRAGAHTDTQYF. The DNA for the CDR3 is TGCGCCAGCAGCCAAAGAGCGGGGGCCCACACAGATACGCAGTATTTT. The chain uses TRBV5-1 and TRBJ2-3, with TRBD2 matching over 8 bases. This CDR3 contains 16 residues. V shed 4 bases, J shed 2 bases, and the junction held 9 bases outside the gene matches. CDR1 is SGHRS and CDR2 is YFSETQ in the germline V gene.

This clone was observed once. The rearrangement links TRBV4-2 to TRBJ1-2; D gene unclear. Germline V CDR1 and CDR2: LGHNA, YNFKEQ. The CDR3 runs to 12 residues. V lost 0 bases, J lost 4 bases, and 3 bases lay in between. The CDR3 loop is CASSQESYGYTF. The CDR3 DNA follows: TGTGCCAGCAGCCAAGAGAGCTATGGCTACACCTTC.

The gene calls are TRBV15 and TRBJ2-2; TRBD2 might be the D (5 bases). This CDR3 comprises 15 residues. Germline loops: CDR1 LNHNV, CDR2 YYDKDF (reference sequence). V lost 1 base and J lost 7, with 13 bases in between. The CDR3 region has the DNA TGTGCCACCAGCAGAGGGCGGGTTGGGAGCGGGGAGCTGTTTTTT. This translates into CATSRGRVGSGELFF.

The CDR3 DNA is TGTGCCAGCAGTTACTTGGGGATGGGAGAGACCCAGTACTTC. As protein: CASSYLGMGETQYF. The V and J genes are TRBV6-2 or TRBV6-3 and TRBJ2-5; D not certain. V shed 1 base and J shed 4 bases, with 10 bases lying between them. The germline CDR1 and CDR2 sequences are MNHEY and SVGEGT. The CDR3 consists of 14 residues.

V gene TRBV12-3 or TRBV12-4 combines with J gene TRBJ2-3; D not certain. The ends were cut back, 6 bases at V and 6 bases at J, with 7 bases in the middle. This CDR3 has 11 residues. The CDR3 here is CASRIMDTQYF. CDR3 DNA sequence: TGTGCCAGCAGGATAATGGATACGCAGTATTTT.

V is TRBV19 and J is TRBJ2-1, with a weak D call TRBD1 (6 bases). Per the germline V gene, CDR1 is LNHDA and CDR2 is SQIVND (reference sequence). V lost 7 bases, J lost 7 bases, and 14 bases lay in between. CDR3 length: 13 amino acids. The CDR3 sequence: CASTLDRNNEQFF. The CDR3 region has the DNA TGTGCCAGTACCTTGGACAGAAATAATGAGCAGTTCTTC.

The chain links TRBV11-2 to TRBJ1-4; D ambiguous. The V end was cut by 5 bases, the J end by 4 bases, with 11 bases between. Germline-derived CDR1 and CDR2 are SGHAT and FQNNGV. CDR3 length: 14 residues. The CDR3 region is CASSLRTHNEKLFF. CDR3 DNA sequence: TGTGCCAGCAGCCTCCGGACTCATAATGAAAAACTGTTTTTT. Full variable domain (missing parts from reference TRBV11-2 and TRBJ1-4): EAGVAQSPRYKIIEKRQSVAFWCNPISGHATLYWYQQILGQGPKLLIQFQNNGVVDDSQLPKDRFSAERLKGVDSTLKIQPAKLEDSAVYLCASSLRTHNEKLFFGSGTQLSVL.